The 22 T cell receptor beta chains listed next were all sequenced from one sample in a study of blood T cell repertoires in COVID-19. TCRdb's table, derived via immunoSEQ multiplex PCR, lists solely in-frame clones and lacks some. Of around 260,000 clones in the sample, roughly 85% were seen once. The sequenced material came from peripheral blood. The receptors stem from a man aged 55 to 70 who had recovered from COVID-19.

This clone came up once. V usage is TRBV28 and J usage is TRBJ1-5; unclear D gene. The CDR3 extends over 14 amino acids. Germline CDR1 reads MDHEN; CDR2 reads SYDVKM. V lost 6 bases and J 0 bases, leaving 9 bases between the germline ends. This CDR3 reads CASSPPFSNQPQHF. Here the CDR3 DNA reads TGTGCCAGCAGCCCCCCGTTTAGCAATCAGCCCCAGCATTTT. Full variable domain (outside the CDR3, taken from reference TRBV28 and TRBJ1-5): DVKVTQSSRYLVKRTGEKVFLECVQDMDHENMFWYRQDPGLGLRLIYFSYDVKMKEKGDIPEGYSVSREKKERFSLILESASTNQTSMYLCASSPPFSNQPQHFGDGTRLSIL.

This clone appeared a few times. This chain uses TRBV27 with TRBJ1-1; 8 bases are shared with TRBD1. Germline lookup yields CDR1 MNHEY and CDR2 SMNVEV (reference sequence). The CDR3 covers 14 residues. Trimming cost V 6 bases and J 11 bases; bases outside gene matches: 14. CDR3 sequence (DNA): TGTGCCAGCAGGGCTGCTGCACAGGGGGTTCGGGCTTTCTTT. Translated, it gives CASRAAAQGVRAFF.

This rearrangement joins TRBV27 to TRBJ2-4, with 9 bases matching TRBD1. The germline gives CDR1 MNHEY, CDR2 SMNVEV (reference sequence). The junction had 13 bases not matched to a gene; V was cut back by 6 bases and J by 1 base. This CDR3 has 18 amino acids. Here the CDR3 reads CASRAGTGPPMAKNIQYF. CDR3 in DNA: TGTGCCAGCAGGGCCGGGACAGGGCCGCCCATGGCCAAAAACATTCAGTACTTC.

This chain connects TRBV19 to TRBJ2-2, with TRBD2 as a possible D gene (7 bases). Germline V gives CDR1 LNHDA, CDR2 SQIVND (reference sequence). V was clipped by 7 bases and J by 5 bases, with 26 bases between them. The CDR3 totals 18 residues. CDR3: CASTDGPAGRGNTGELFF. For the CDR3, the DNA is TGTGCCAGTACCGATGGGCCGGCGGGGAGGGGGAATACCGGGGAGCTGTTTTTT.

V gene TRBV29-1 combines with J gene TRBJ2-7; 10 nucleotides agree with TRBD1. CDR1 is SQVTM, CDR2 ANQGSEA, per germline. J lost 3 bases, V lost 1 base, and 6 bases had no gene match. The CDR3 has 15 residues. Here the CDR3 reads CSVEGAGQGVYEQYF. CDR3 DNA sequence: TGCAGCGTTGAAGGGGCCGGACAGGGGGTCTACGAGCAGTACTTC.

This chain links TRBV28 with TRBJ2-7; 7 nucleotides line up with TRBD2. After removal of 2 bases from V and 4 bases from J, the junction contained 5 bases not matched to a gene. Germline CDR1 is MDHEN and CDR2 is SYDVKM. The CDR3 totals 14 residues. The CDR3 is CASSLRAGEYEQYF. CDR3 in DNA: TGTGCCAGCAGTTTACGGGCGGGGGAGTACGAGCAGTACTTC.

The V call is TRBV30, the J call TRBJ1-5, with D possibly matching TRBD1 (5 bases). V lost 4 bases and J 3 bases, leaving 13 bases between the germline ends. Germline loops: CDR1 GTSNPN, CDR2 SVGIG (reference sequence). The CDR3 has 14 residues. CDR3 region: CAWNQGAPNQPQHF. The CDR3, as DNA: TGTGCCTGGAATCAGGGTGCTCCCAATCAGCCCCAGCATTTT.

This chain joins TRBV7-9 and TRBJ2-5; tentatively, D is TRBD2 (6 bases). V was clipped by 4 bases and J by 7 bases, with 13 bases between them. CDR3 length: 13 amino acids. Germline CDR1 is SEHNR and CDR2 is FQNEAQ (reference sequence). CDR3 sequence (DNA): TGTGCCAGCAGCTCCCCGTCCGGGGGGACCCAGTACTTC. It specifies CASSSPSGGTQYF.

The chain carries TRBV9 and TRBJ2-3, with TRBD2 identical over 8 bases. CDR1 and CDR2 (germline): SGDLS, YYNGEE. The length of the CDR3 is 16 residues. V shed 4 bases and J 2 bases; nucleotides not matched to a gene: 9. DNA for the CDR3: TGTGCCAGCAGCTCTCCCCGGGAGGGCCACACAGATACGCAGTATTTT. Residues: CASSSPREGHTDTQYF.

The chain carries TRBV3-1 (or the pseudogene TRBV3-2) and TRBJ2-6; 7 positions agree with TRBD2. CDR3 length equals 15 residues. In germline, CDR1 is LGHDT, CDR2 YNNKEL (reference sequence). J lost 6 bases, V lost 1 base, and 3 bases had no gene match. In nucleotides, the CDR3 is TGTGCCAGCAGCCAAGCCAGCGGGGCGGCCAACGTCCTGACTTTC. Translated: CASSQASGAANVLTF.

The chain couples TRBV28 to TRBJ2-3, with D unclear. Germline V CDR1 and CDR2: MDHEN, SYDVKM. V lost 3 bases and J 0 bases, leaving 7 bases between the germline ends. The CDR3 is 14 residues long. In nucleotides, the CDR3 is TGTGCCAGCAGTTTCTCTACTAGCACAGATACGCAGTATTTT. It translates to CASSFSTSTDTQYF. The variable domain in full, with the rest retrieved from reference TRBV28 and TRBJ2-3, is DVKVTQSSRYLVKRTGEKVFLECVQDMDHENMFWYRQDPGLGLRLIYFSYDVKMKEKGDIPEGYSVSREKKERFSLILESASTNQTSMYLCASSFSTSTDTQYFGPGTRLTVL.

This clone was observed a single time. The chain is built from TRBV10-3 and TRBJ2-5; D is unresolved. From germline, CDR1 is ENHRY and CDR2 SYGVKD. This CDR3 comprises 11 residues. Trimming removed 8 bases from V and 5 bases from J, with 9 bases in between. In DNA, the CDR3 is TGTGCCATCGGTCTCGGGGAGACCCAGTACTTC. It yields the protein CAIGLGETQYF.

The chain uses TRBV6-5 and TRBJ1-5; no definite D call. CDR1 and CDR2 (germline): MNHEY, SVGAGI. This CDR3 spans 15 amino acids. Trimming took off 0 bases at V and 0 bases at J, with 6 bases between the two ends. CDR3 in amino acids: CASSYSTNSNQPQHF. In DNA form, the CDR3 reads TGTGCCAGCAGTTACTCTACAAATAGCAATCAGCCCCAGCATTTT.

The J gene is TRBJ1-6, the V gene TRBV19; possible D gene TRBD1, 6 bases. The germline V gene has CDR1 LNHDA and CDR2 SQIVND (reference sequence). The germline V and J ends were trimmed by 3 bases and 10 bases, with 13 bases remaining between them. The CDR3 spans 14 residues. CDR3: CASSIQGKESPLHF. The CDR3 DNA reads as TGTGCCAGTAGTATCCAGGGGAAAGAGTCACCCCTCCACTTT.

This clone was recorded once. The chain links TRBV6-5 to TRBJ2-1; perhaps TRBD1 as D (6 bases). CDR3 length: 13 amino acids. CDR1 and CDR2 from the germline V gene are MNHEY and SVGAGI. Trimming took off 6 bases at V and 4 bases at J, with 10 bases between the two ends. The CDR3 sequence is CASSTDRYNEQFF. The CDR3 coding sequence is TGTGCCAGCAGCACCGACAGGTACAATGAGCAGTTCTTC.

This clone was observed once. This sequence joins TRBV10-3 and TRBJ2-3; D is possibly TRBD2 (6 bases). V was cut by 5 bases and J by 1 base, with 10 bases left in between. Looked up from germline, CDR1 is ENHRY and CDR2 is SYGVKD. This CDR3 is 14 amino acids long. CDR3 in DNA: TGTGCCATCAGTTCCGGGGGAGGCACAGATACGCAGTATTTT. Translated: CAISSGGGTDTQYF.

This clone has just one count. The rearrangement links TRBV28 to TRBJ2-7; 10 nucleotides line up with TRBD1. In germline, CDR1 is MDHEN, CDR2 SYDVKM. The CDR3 has 18 residues. V lost 4 bases to trimming and J lost 2 bases; unmatched junction nucleotides: 14. The CDR3 region is CASSSRLKAGQGTYEQYF. The CDR3 DNA reads as TGTGCCAGCAGTTCTCGCCTAAAAGCGGGACAGGGGACCTACGAGCAGTACTTC.

The J gene is TRBJ2-7, the V gene TRBV5-1, with D perhaps TRBD1 (6 bases). Germline V gene data show CDR1 as SGHRS and CDR2 as YFSETQ. The ends were cut back, 2 bases at V and 0 bases at J, with 12 bases in the middle. This CDR3 contains 15 residues. This CDR3 is CASSLGTPFSYEQYF. The CDR3, as DNA: TGCGCCAGCAGCTTAGGGACACCGTTCTCCTACGAGCAGTACTTC. Based on the CDR3 plus reference TRBV5-1 and TRBJ2-7, the full variable domain is KAGVTQTPRYLIKTRGQQVTLSCSPISGHRSVSWYQQTPGQGLQFLFEYFSETQRNKGNFPGRFSGRQFSNSRSEMNVSTLELGDSALYLCASSLGTPFSYEQYFGPGTRLTVT.

The chain uses TRBV7-8 and TRBJ1-2, with TRBD1 as a possible D gene (5 bases). The CDR3 runs 13 residues. Germline V gives CDR1 SGHVS, CDR2 FQNEAQ. V was pared by 4 bases and J by 8 bases, with 14 bases between. Here the CDR3 reads CASSSSGLGGYTF. DNA for the CDR3: TGTGCCAGCAGCTCCTCAGGGCTGGGGGGCTACACCTTC.

This rearrangement joins TRBV5-1 to TRBJ2-7, with 7 bases aligning to TRBD1. This CDR3 is 14 amino acids long. Germline-derived CDR1 and CDR2 are SGHRS and YFSETQ. V was clipped by 7 bases and J by 7 bases; unmatched bases: 14. The CDR3 nucleotides are TGCGCCAGCTCGCCGGGACAGCGGTCAGGAGAGCAGTACTTC. Amino acid sequence: CASSPGQRSGEQYF.

The rearrangement joins TRBV19 to TRBJ2-3, with D possibly being TRBD2 (5 bases). The CDR3 has 11 residues. Trimming left V 8 bases short and J 9 bases short, with 12 bases between. Germline values: CDR1 LNHDA, CDR2 SQIVND (reference sequence). CDR3 DNA: TGTGCCAGTTCCGGGATTCAGACGCAGTATTTT. This sequence encodes CASSGIQTQYF.

The chain couples TRBV5-1 to TRBJ2-7, with TRBD1 matching 9 bases. The CDR3 length is 14 residues. The J segment lost 6 bases and the V segment lost 3 bases, leaving 7 bases of the junction unmatched. Germline CDR1 is SGHRS and CDR2 is YFSETQ. CDR3 protein: CASSSAGTGREQYF. In nucleotides, the CDR3 is TGCGCCAGCAGCTCCGCCGGGACAGGGCGCGAGCAGTACTTC.